The 28 T cell receptor beta chains below were found in one sample sequenced in a study of T cells after yellow fever vaccination. Each CDR3 protein is one row after TCRdb ran MiXCR on the 5' RACE reads. The sample yields about 75,000 distinct CDR3 sequences, around 7% seen once. Source: CD8+ T cells sorted from PBMCs, taken around 10 days after the first yellow fever vaccination. These receptor sequences come from a man aged 18 to 29 who received the YFV17D yellow fever vaccine.

The table lists this clonotype with many counts. The V and J genes are TRBV6-2 or TRBV6-3 and TRBJ1-6; the match to TRBD1 covers 7 bases. CDR3 length: 15 residues. J lost 7 bases, V lost 0 bases, and 3 bases had no gene match. Germline assignment: CDR1 MNHEY and CDR2 SVGEGT. Written as DNA, the CDR3 is TGTGCCAGCAGTTACTCAGGGGGCAGGAATTCACCCCTCCACTTT. Amino acids: CASSYSGGRNSPLHF.

This clonotype showed up many times. The genes are TRBV27 and TRBJ1-4, with D uncertain. CDR1 and CDR2 from the germline V gene are MNHEY and SMNVEV (reference sequence). The V and J ends lost 5 bases and 4 bases respectively, with 11 bases between them. The CDR3 runs 14 residues. The CDR3 bases are TGTGCCAGCAGTCACGGTCCCGGTAATGAAAAACTGTTTTTT. Translating gives CASSHGPGNEKLFF.

By frequency in the sample, this clonotype is medium-sized. This sequence joins TRBV4-3 and TRBJ2-1, with D unclear. Germline lookup yields CDR1 LGHNA and CDR2 YSLEER. This CDR3 spans 15 amino acids. Trimming cost V 0 bases and J 2 bases, with 8 bases left between them. CDR3 DNA: TGCGCCAGCAGCCAAGAGGCAGTTACCTACAATGAGCAGTTCTTC. As protein: CASSQEAVTYNEQFF.

The rearrangement links TRBV4-3 to TRBJ2-7; 9 nucleotides line up with TRBD1. Germline loops: CDR1 LGHNA, CDR2 YSLEER. V dropped 4 bases and J dropped 4; count of bases not matched to a gene: 5. There are 14 residues in the CDR3. CDR3 DNA sequence: TGCGCCAGCAGCCTAGGACAGGGGCGGTACGAGCAGTACTTC. Amino acids: CASSLGQGRYEQYF.

This clonotype was detected only a few times. This chain links TRBV5-1 with TRBJ2-5; D is tentatively TRBD1 or TRBD2 (5 bases each). Trimming cost V 3 bases and J 0 bases, with 9 bases left between them. Germline V gene sequence: CDR1 SGHRS, CDR2 YFSETQ. The CDR3 is 14 residues long. CDR3 region: CASSSGTDQETQYF. In nucleotides, the CDR3 is TGCGCCAGCAGCTCTGGGACGGACCAAGAGACCCAGTACTTC.

This clonotype was picked up many times. The chain employs TRBV6-2 or TRBV6-3 and TRBJ2-7; D possibly uses TRBD1 or TRBD2 (5 bases each). The V gene's germline CDR1 is MNHEY and CDR2 SVGEGT. Deletions cut 0 bases from V and 2 bases from J, with 17 bases between. CDR3 length equals 17 residues. CDR3 sequence: CASSYSIYQGTAYEQYV. CDR3 bases: TGTGCCAGCAGTTACTCCATCTATCAAGGGACGGCCTACGAGCAGTACGTC.

This clonotype occurred many times. The V call is TRBV4-1, the J call TRBJ2-2; 9 bases align to TRBD1. With 3 bases clipped from V and 6 bases from J, the junction kept 8 bases outside the gene matches. The CDR3 is 16 residues long. Germline V gene lookup returns CDR1 MGHRA and CDR2 YSYEKL. The CDR3 sequence is CASSQGQGGSPGELFF. Here the CDR3 DNA reads TGCGCCAGCAGCCAGGGACAGGGTGGTAGTCCCGGGGAGCTGTTTTTT.

This clonotype was seen repeatedly, ten times or more. J is TRBJ2-3 and V is TRBV9; 7 bases agree with TRBD1. The CDR3 runs 16 residues. With V trimmed by 7 bases and J by 9 bases, 20 bases remained unmatched. Germline V gene lookup returns CDR1 SGDLS and CDR2 YYNGEE. The CDR3 protein is CASHPQTGTELRTQYF. Here the CDR3 DNA reads TGTGCCAGCCATCCACAAACCGGGACAGAGCTTCGGACGCAGTATTTT.

This clonotype came up many times. The rearrangement uses TRBV7-3 and TRBJ2-3; 16 bases agree with TRBD2. Germline trimming cut 3 bases from V and 3 bases from J; bases unmatched to any gene: 6. CDR3 length equals 18 residues. Per germline, CDR1 SGHTA and CDR2 FQGTGA. CDR3 nucleotide sequence: TGTGCCAGCAGCTTGGGACTAGCGGGGGGGGGCCCAACAGATACGCAGTATTTT. Its protein is CASSLGLAGGGPTDTQYF.

This clonotype was seen at least ten times. The rearrangement joins TRBV7-6 to TRBJ1-1; TRBD1 agrees at 7 bases. The germline gives CDR1 SGHVS, CDR2 FNYEAQ. The CDR3 length is 16 residues. The V gene end was trimmed by 5 bases and the J gene end by 4 bases; junction bases not matched to a gene: 13. CDR3 bases: TGTGCCAGCAGCCCTAGACAGGGTAGGAGTGTCACTGAAGCTTTCTTT. It codes for CASSPRQGRSVTEAFF. Full variable domain (missing parts from reference TRBV7-6 and TRBJ1-1): GAGVSQSPRYKVTKRGQDVALRCDPISGHVSLYWYRQALGQGPEFLTYFNYEAQQDKSGLPNDRFSAERPEGSISTLTIQRTEQRDSAMYRCASSPRQGRSVTEAFFGQGTRLTVV.

This sequence joins TRBV6-1 and TRBJ2-5; 7 bases fit TRBD1. The V segment lost 6 bases and the J segment 5 bases; nucleotides outside the gene matches: 12. The CDR3 contains 15 residues. Germline CDR1 reads MNHNS; CDR2 reads SASEGT. CDR3 DNA: TGTGCCAGCAGACCACTAGACAGGGTGGGGGAGACCCAGTACTTC. Translation: CASRPLDRVGETQYF.

This clonotype was recorded a few times. The J gene is TRBJ2-5, the V gene TRBV4-3, with D possibly matching TRBD1 (7 bases). V was clipped by 4 bases and J by 0 bases, with 18 bases between them. The germline CDR1 and CDR2 sequences are LGHNA and YSLEER. CDR3 length: 17 residues. CDR3 region: CASSRSAGQIDQETQYF. The CDR3 DNA follows: TGCGCCAGCAGCCGAAGTGCGGGACAGATCGACCAAGAGACCCAGTACTTC.

There are many counts of this clonotype. The chain uses TRBV20-1 and TRBJ1-4; tentatively, D is TRBD1 (6 bases). The CDR3 loop spans 15 amino acids. V was trimmed by 6 bases and J by 1 base, leaving 15 bases between them. Germline V gives CDR1 DFQATT, CDR2 SNEGSKA (reference sequence). The CDR3, as DNA: TGCAGTGCCCACCTAGGGGGTTTAACTAATGAAAAACTGTTTTTT. Translation gives CSAHLGGLTNEKLFF.

This chain connects TRBV4-1 to TRBJ2-3; 15 positions agree with TRBD2. This CDR3 spans 17 amino acids. The germline CDR1 and CDR2 sequences are MGHRA and YSYEKL. The V segment lost 4 bases and the J segment 6 bases; nucleotides outside the gene matches: 8. The CDR3 sequence: CASSPGLAGGPMDTQYF. In DNA, the CDR3 is TGCGCCAGCAGCCCTGGACTAGCGGGGGGGCCGATGGATACGCAGTATTTT.

This clonotype was counted at least ten times. The chain carries TRBV20-1 and TRBJ2-1, with 8 positions matching TRBD2. Germline values: CDR1 DFQATT, CDR2 SNEGSKA (reference sequence). The CDR3 has 17 amino acids. With 4 bases clipped from V and 4 bases from J, the junction kept 15 bases outside the gene matches. The CDR3 nucleotides read TGCAGTGCTAAAGGGCTAGCGGGTCTATTAGTGTACAATGAGCAGTTCTTC. This codes for CSAKGLAGLLVYNEQFF.

The chain couples TRBV11-1 to TRBJ2-1; 15 bases line up with TRBD2. Germline V gene lookup returns CDR1 SGHAT and CDR2 FQDESV (reference sequence). The CDR3 spans 19 residues. Losses at the gene ends were 3 bases for V and 2 bases for J; bases not matched to a gene: 8. The chain's CDR3 is CASSFGTSGGHHTYNEQFF. CDR3 bases: TGTGCCAGCAGCTTCGGGACTAGCGGGGGGCACCATACCTACAATGAGCAGTTCTTC.

The rearrangement links TRBV7-9 to TRBJ2-1; 8 bases agree with TRBD1. Germline V gene sequence: CDR1 SEHNR, CDR2 FQNEAQ (reference sequence). The CDR3 runs 15 residues. Germline trimming cut 8 bases from V and 9 bases from J; bases unmatched to any gene: 15. The CDR3 coding sequence is TGTGCCAGCGGCTCTTCAGGGGGCGCCAGTCGTGAGCAGTTCTTC. It encodes CASGSSGGASREQFF.

This clonotype has at least ten counts. This sequence joins TRBV6-1 and TRBJ2-7, with 9 bases lining up with TRBD1. This CDR3 has 15 amino acids. Trimming removed 6 bases from V and 6 bases from J; junction bases left unmatched: 12. CDR1 is MNHNS and CDR2 is SASEGT in the germline V gene. The CDR3, as DNA: TGTGCCAGCAGCACGTCCGGGACAGGGAGTTCCGAGCAGTACTTC. As protein: CASSTSGTGSSEQYF.

This clonotype was detected ten times or more. The rearrangement uses TRBV4-2 and TRBJ2-3, with 10 bases matching TRBD2. The CDR3 loop spans 14 amino acids. CDR1 is LGHNA and CDR2 is YNFKEQ in the germline V gene. V trimming: 5 bases; J trimming: 7 bases; junction bases outside the gene matches: 6. CDR3 sequence reads: CASSGLAERNTQYF. The CDR3 coding sequence is TGTGCCAGCAGCGGACTAGCGGAAAGGAATACGCAGTATTTT.

A few counts support this clonotype. The chain links TRBV4-1 to TRBJ1-5; no definite D call. Germline assignment: CDR1 MGHRA and CDR2 YSYEKL. The CDR3 consists of 14 residues. The V gene lost 3 bases and the J gene lost 7 bases, with 13 bases spanning the gap. This CDR3 is CASSHRHLWQPQHF. Here the CDR3 DNA reads TGCGCCAGCAGCCATCGACACCTCTGGCAGCCCCAGCATTTT.

This clonotype was seen more than once but under ten times. The CDR3 is CASSLGHMNTEAFF. The CDR3, as DNA: TGCGCCAGCAGTCTGGGACATATGAACACTGAAGCTTTCTTT. The V and J genes are TRBV5-1 and TRBJ1-1, with a weak D call TRBD1 (6 bases). V was pared by 5 bases and J by 0 bases, with 11 bases between. The CDR3 extends over 14 amino acids. CDR1 and CDR2 (germline): SGHRS, YFSETQ.

This chain uses TRBV9 with TRBJ1-6; possible D gene TRBD1, 5 bases. Germline V lookup: CDR1 SGDLS, CDR2 YYNGEE. The length of the CDR3 is 15 residues. V was clipped by 3 bases and J by 7 bases, with 14 bases between them. The CDR3 DNA reads as TGTGCCAGCAGCGCGAGAGGGGTCTCCAATTCACCCCTCCACTTT. The encoded protein is CASSARGVSNSPLHF.

V and J are TRBV7-9 and TRBJ2-2; no reliable D call. Trimming removed 1 base from V and 9 bases from J, with 3 bases in between. This CDR3 comprises 11 residues. Germline V lookup: CDR1 SEHNR, CDR2 FQNEAQ (reference sequence). CDR3 nucleotide sequence: TGTGCCAGCAGCTTAGACTGGGAGCTGTTTTTT. Its translation is CASSLDWELFF. Combining the CDR3 with reference TRBV7-9 and TRBJ2-2 gives the whole variable domain DTGVSQNPRHKITKRGQNVTFRCDPISEHNRLYWYRQTLGQGPEFLTYFQNEAQLEKSRLLSDRFSAERPKGSFSTLEIQRTEQGDSAMYLCASSLDWELFFGEGSRLTVL.

This clonotype showed up many times. The chain couples TRBV5-6 to TRBJ2-1; TRBD1 aligns across 9 bases. Germline values: CDR1 SGHDT, CDR2 YYEEEE. J gave up 4 bases and V 4 bases, and 6 bases lay outside the gene matches. This CDR3 spans 15 amino acids. The DNA of the CDR3 is TGTGCCAGCAGCCTCGGGACAGGGCTTTACAATGAGCAGTTCTTC. This sequence encodes CASSLGTGLYNEQFF.

This clonotype was recorded many times. This rearrangement joins TRBV7-9 to TRBJ1-1; D gene uncertain. With 4 bases removed from V and 0 bases from J, the gap between germline ends came to 6 bases. Germline-derived CDR1 and CDR2 are SEHNR and FQNEAQ (reference sequence). CDR3 length: 13 amino acids. The chain's CDR3 is CASSYVMNTEAFF. The CDR3 nucleotides read TGTGCCAGCAGCTACGTAATGAACACTGAAGCTTTCTTT.

The rearrangement links TRBV2 to TRBJ2-7, with D tentatively TRBD2 (6 bases). CDR3 length equals 13 residues. V lost 5 bases and J 7 bases, leaving 15 bases between the germline ends. Germline V CDR1 and CDR2: SNHLY, FYNNEI. The CDR3 DNA follows: TGTGCCAGCAGTCCACTGCCGGGGGATGAGCAGTACTTC. Its translation is CASSPLPGDEQYF.

This clonotype was counted ten times or more. The rearrangement joins TRBV7-9 to TRBJ1-1; a possible D gene is TRBD1 (6 bases). The CDR3 consists of 15 residues. Trimming cost V 5 bases and J 4 bases, with 17 bases left between them. Germline V gene data show CDR1 as SEHNR and CDR2 as FQNEAQ (reference sequence). As DNA, the CDR3 is TGTGCCAGCAGCGACACCCAGGGGCCCAGCACTGAAGCTTTCTTT. Protein product: CASSDTQGPSTEAFF.

In this sample, this clonotype turned up many times. V is TRBV4-2 and J is TRBJ1-1; a possible D gene is TRBD1 (5 bases). Germline V gene data show CDR1 as LGHNA and CDR2 as YNFKEQ. This CDR3 region has 16 residues. V lost 4 bases and J lost 0, with 15 bases in between. CDR3 in amino acids: CASSPRDFSMNTEAFF. CDR3 DNA: TGTGCCAGCAGCCCTCGGGACTTCTCCATGAACACTGAAGCTTTCTTT.